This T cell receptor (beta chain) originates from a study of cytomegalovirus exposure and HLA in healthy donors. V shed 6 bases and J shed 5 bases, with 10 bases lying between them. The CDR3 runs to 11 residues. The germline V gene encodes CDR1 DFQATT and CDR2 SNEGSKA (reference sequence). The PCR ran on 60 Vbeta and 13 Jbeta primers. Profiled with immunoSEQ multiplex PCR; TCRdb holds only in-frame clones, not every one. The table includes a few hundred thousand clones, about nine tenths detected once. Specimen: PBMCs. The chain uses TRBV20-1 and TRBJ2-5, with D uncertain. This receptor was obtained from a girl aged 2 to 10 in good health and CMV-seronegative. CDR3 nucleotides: TGCAGTGCCCCGGTCCGGGAGACCCAGTACTTC. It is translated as CSAPVRETQYF.